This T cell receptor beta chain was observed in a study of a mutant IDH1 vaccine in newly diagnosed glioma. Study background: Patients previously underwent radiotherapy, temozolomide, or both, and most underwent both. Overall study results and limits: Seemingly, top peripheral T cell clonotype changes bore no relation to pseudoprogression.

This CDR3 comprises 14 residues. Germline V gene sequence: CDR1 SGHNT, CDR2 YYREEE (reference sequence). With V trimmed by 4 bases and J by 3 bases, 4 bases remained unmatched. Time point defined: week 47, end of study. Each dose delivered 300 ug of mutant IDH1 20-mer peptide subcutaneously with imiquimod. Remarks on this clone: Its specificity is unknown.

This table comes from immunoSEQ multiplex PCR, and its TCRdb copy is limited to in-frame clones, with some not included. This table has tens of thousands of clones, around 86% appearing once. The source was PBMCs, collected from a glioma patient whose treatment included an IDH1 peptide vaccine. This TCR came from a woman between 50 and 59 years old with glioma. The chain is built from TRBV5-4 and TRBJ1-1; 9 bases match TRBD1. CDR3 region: CASSQGQGYTEAFF. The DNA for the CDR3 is TGTGCCAGCAGCCAAGGACAGGGGTACACTGAAGCTTTCTTT. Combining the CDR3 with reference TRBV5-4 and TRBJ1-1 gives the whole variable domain ETGVTQSPTHLIKTRGQQVTLRCSSQSGHNTVSWYQQALGQGPQFIFQYYREEENGRGNFPPRFSGLQFPNYSSELNVNALELDDSALYLCASSQGQGYTEAFFGQGTRLTVV.